The entry below describes one TCR beta chain. Antigen specificity is unknown. V trimming: 0 bases; J trimming: 2 bases; junction bases outside the gene matches: 8. The CDR3 is 19 amino acids. Germline CDR1 and CDR2: SGHNT and YYREEE (reference sequence). This sample is drawn from a study of memory CD4+ T cells and cytomegalovirus serostatus. Single viable CD3+CD4+CD8-CD45RO+ cells were sorted as the memory CD4+ T cells. Serostatus was set by detecting CMV pp150, pp28, p38, p52 IgG. Regarding the study as a whole: Median bootstrapped AUC for CMV status was about 0.94 originally, around 0.91 US-trained.

Original handling: Out-of-frame sequences were removed, leaving 2 million or so distinct TCRbeta sequences. The table came from immunoSEQ multiplex PCR; TCRdb's copy has only in-frame clones and leaves some out. The V and J calls and clone size come from that table; D and trimming were worked out from the DNA. Altogether approximately 61,000 clones are present, 82% being singletons, with the ten largest covering approximately 0.92%. The sequencing sample was made of memory CD4+ T cells from blood. This clonotype was obtained from an adult in good health and CMV-seronegative. The rearrangement links TRBV5-4 to TRBJ2-3; 14 bases line up with TRBD2. The CDR3 DNA follows: TGTGCCAGCAGCTTGGGCGGGACTAGCGGGGGAAGGGACACAGATACGCAGTATTTT. Encoded protein: CASSLGGTSGGRDTDTQYF. Looking up the rest from reference TRBV5-4 and TRBJ2-3 gives the full variable domain: ETGVTQSPTHLIKTRGQQVTLRCSSQSGHNTVSWYQQALGQGPQFIFQYYREEENGRGNFPPRFSGLQFPNYSSELNVNALELDDSALYLCASSLGGTSGGRDTDTQYFGPGTRLTVL.